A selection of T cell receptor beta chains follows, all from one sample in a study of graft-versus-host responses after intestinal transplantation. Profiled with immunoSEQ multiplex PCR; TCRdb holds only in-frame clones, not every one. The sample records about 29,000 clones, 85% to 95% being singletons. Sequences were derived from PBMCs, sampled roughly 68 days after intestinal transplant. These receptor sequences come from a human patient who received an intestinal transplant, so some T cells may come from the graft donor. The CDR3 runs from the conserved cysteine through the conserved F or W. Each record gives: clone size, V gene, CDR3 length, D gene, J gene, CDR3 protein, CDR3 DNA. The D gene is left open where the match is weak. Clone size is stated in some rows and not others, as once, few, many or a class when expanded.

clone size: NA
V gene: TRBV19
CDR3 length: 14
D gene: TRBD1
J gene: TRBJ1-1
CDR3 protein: CASSTGTGDTEAFF
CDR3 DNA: TGTGCCAGTAGTACCGGGACAGGGGATACTGAAGCTTTCTTT

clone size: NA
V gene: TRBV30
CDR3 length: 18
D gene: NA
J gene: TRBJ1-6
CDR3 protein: CAWSVDSEGSPYNSPLHF
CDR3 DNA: TGTGCCTGGAGTGTAGATTCGGAGGGTTCCCCCTATAATTCACCCCTCCACTTT

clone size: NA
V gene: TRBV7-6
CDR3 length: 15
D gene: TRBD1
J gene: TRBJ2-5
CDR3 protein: CASSLWAGGGETQYF
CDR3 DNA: TGTGCCAGCAGCTTATGGGCAGGGGGCGGGGAGACCCAGTACTTC

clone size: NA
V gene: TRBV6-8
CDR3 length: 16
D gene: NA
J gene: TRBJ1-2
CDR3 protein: CASSPGSSRKTYGYTF
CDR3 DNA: TGTGCCAGCAGTCCGGGTAGCTCTAGAAAGACCTATGGCTACACCTTC

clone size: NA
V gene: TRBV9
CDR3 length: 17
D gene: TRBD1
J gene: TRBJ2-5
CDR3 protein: CASSASTGARPPETQYF
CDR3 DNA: TGTGCCAGCAGCGCCTCTACAGGGGCCCGACCCCCAGAGACCCAGTACTTC

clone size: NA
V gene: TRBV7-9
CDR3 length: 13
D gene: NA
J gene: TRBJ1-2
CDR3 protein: CASSPLQIYGYTF
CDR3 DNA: TGTGCCAGCAGCCCGCTCCAAATTTATGGCTACACCTTC

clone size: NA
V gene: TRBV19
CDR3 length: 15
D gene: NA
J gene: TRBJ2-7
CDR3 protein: CASSISGDSSYEQYF
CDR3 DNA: TGTGCCAGTAGTATTTCAGGCGACAGCTCCTACGAGCAGTACTTC

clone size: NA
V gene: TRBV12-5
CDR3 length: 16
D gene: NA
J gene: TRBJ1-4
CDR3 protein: CASGLSLGIHNEKLFF
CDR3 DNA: TGTGCTAGTGGTTTGTCATTAGGAATCCATAATGAAAAACTGTTTTTT

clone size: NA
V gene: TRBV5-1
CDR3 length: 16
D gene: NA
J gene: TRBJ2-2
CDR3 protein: CASHKRHAINTGELFF
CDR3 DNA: TGCGCCAGCCACAAGCGACACGCCATAAACACCGGGGAGCTGTTTTTT

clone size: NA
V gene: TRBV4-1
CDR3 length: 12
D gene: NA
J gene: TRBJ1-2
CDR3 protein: CASSHWRYGYTF
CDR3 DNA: TGCGCCAGCAGCCACTGGAGGTATGGCTACACCTTC

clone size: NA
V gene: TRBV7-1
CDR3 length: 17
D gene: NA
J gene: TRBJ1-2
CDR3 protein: CASSDKLYEGKTYGYTF
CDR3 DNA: TGTGCCAGCAGCGACAAACTTTACGAGGGAAAGACCTATGGCTACACCTTC

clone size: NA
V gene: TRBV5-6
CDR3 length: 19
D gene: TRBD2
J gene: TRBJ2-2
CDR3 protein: CASSLVRGLAGGSTGELFF
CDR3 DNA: TGTGCCAGCAGCTTGGTGCGGGGACTAGCGGGAGGAAGCACCGGGGAGCTGTTTTTT

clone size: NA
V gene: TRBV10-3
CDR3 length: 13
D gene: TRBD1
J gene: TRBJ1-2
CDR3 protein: CAIRDRGIYGYTF
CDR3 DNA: TGTGCCATCCGGGACAGGGGTATCTACGGCTACACCTTC

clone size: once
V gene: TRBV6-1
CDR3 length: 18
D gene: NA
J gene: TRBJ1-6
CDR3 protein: CASSEAGGGHSYNSPLHF
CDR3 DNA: TGTGCCAGCAGTGAAGCTGGGGGGGGACATTCCTATAATTCACCCCTCCACTTT

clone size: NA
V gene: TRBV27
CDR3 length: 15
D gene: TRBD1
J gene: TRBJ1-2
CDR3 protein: CASGELNQGARGYTF
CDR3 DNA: TGTGCCAGCGGGGAACTGAACCAGGGGGCGCGGGGCTACACCTTC

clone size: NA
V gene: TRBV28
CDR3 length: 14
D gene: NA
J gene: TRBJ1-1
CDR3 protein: CASSFQGMNTEAFF
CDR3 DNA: TGTGCCAGCAGCTTCCAGGGCATGAACACTGAAGCTTTCTTT

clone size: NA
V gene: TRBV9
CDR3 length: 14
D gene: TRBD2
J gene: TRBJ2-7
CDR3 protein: CASSPSGSGYEQYF
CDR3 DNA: TGTGCCAGCAGCCCTAGCGGGAGTGGTTACGAGCAGTACTTC

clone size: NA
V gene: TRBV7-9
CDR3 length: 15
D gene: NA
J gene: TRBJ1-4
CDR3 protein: CASQGSGEMDEKLFF
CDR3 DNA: TGTGCCAGCCAAGGCTCAGGGGAAATGGATGAAAAACTGTTTTTT

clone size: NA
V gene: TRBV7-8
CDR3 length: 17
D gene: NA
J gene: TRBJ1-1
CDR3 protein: CASSHTPGIRGNTEAFF
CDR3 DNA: TGTGCCAGCAGCCACACCCCGGGAATCCGGGGGAACACTGAAGCTTTCTTT

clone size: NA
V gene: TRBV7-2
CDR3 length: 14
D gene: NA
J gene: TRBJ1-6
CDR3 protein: CASSLLDYNSPLHF
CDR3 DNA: TGTGCCAGCAGCTTATTAGACTATAATTCACCCCTCCACTTT

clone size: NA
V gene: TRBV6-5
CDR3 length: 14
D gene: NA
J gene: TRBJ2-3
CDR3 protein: CASRRLPSTDTQYF
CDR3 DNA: TGTGCCAGCAGGCGACTGCCTAGCACAGATACGCAGTATTTT

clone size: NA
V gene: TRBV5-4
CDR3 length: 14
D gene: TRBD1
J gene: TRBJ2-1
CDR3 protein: CASSTDRGLGEQFF
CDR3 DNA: TGTGCCAGCAGCACGGACAGGGGGCTAGGGGAGCAGTTCTTC

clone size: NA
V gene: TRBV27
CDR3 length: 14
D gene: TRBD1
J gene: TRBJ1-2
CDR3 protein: CASSSLGQLYGYTF
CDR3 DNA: TGTGCCAGCAGTTCCCTGGGACAGCTATATGGCTACACCTTC

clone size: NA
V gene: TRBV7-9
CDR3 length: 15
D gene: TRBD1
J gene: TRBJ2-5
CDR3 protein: CASSRKTGYQETQYF
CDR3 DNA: TGTGCCAGCAGCCGAAAGACAGGGTATCAAGAGACCCAGTACTTC

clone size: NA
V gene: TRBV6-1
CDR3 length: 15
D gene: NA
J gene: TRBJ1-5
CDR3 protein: CASSVAGESNQPQHF
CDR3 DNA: TGTGCCAGCAGTGTAGCGGGGGAGAGCAATCAGCCCCAGCATTTT

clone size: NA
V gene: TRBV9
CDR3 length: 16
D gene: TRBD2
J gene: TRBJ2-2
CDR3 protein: CASSVVYGGIAGELFF
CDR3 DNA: TGTGCCAGCAGCGTAGTTTACGGGGGGATCGCCGGGGAGCTGTTTTTT